This section outlines one T cell receptor (beta chain) sequence together with its context. Its antigen is still unknown. No per-base quality is available; no much larger clone lies one base away. The data belong to a study of T cell responses to AZD1222 COVID-19 vaccine (dated by TCRdb to the early 2020s). In terms of the full investigation: A total of 230 to 250 trial participants underwent TCR sequencing, of whom about 210 had received two doses of AZD1222 and roughly 26 had received two doses of the MenACWY control vaccine. Trial participants were enrolled by age into 18-55, 56-69 and 70-plus year subgroups, with approximately 150, 28 and 58 TCR-sequenced participants respectively.

General conclusions and limits of the study: Participants were mostly white British, with more females than males. The authors suggested clonal diversity may have been underestimated. The whole spike protein was spanned by vaccine-associated CD4 TCRs, and dominant responses were seen in regions 160-218 and 743-854. Because no day 14 peak-response samples were available, the repertoires could be characterized only after the peak T cell response. The 56-69-year group was small, and its depth increase did not reach significance, likely because of low power. Reportedly, close to half of the unique spike-specific TCRs recognized epitopes lying outside the regions that are mutated in the B.1.351 and B.1.1.7 variants. After two AZD1222 doses, both the breadth and the depth of spike-specific TCRs were significantly higher than at day 0 and than in MenACWY recipients. Conclusions about previously exposed vaccinees are limited because only a handful of AZD1222 recipients were SARS-CoV-2 seropositive at baseline.

The CDR3 regions of human TCRbeta chains were analyzed by immunosequencing. The source study handled its data this way. Repertoire TCRs were matched against a reference library of SARS-CoV-2-specific TCRs generated with the MIRA antigen-specificity platform. Breadth was defined as the fraction of unique TCRs that were SARS-CoV-2-associated, and depth was defined as the fraction of total T cells that were SARS-CoV-2-associated. Each spike-specific TCR was assigned to its reactive spike region and to a CD4 or CD8 class using the MIRA data. Log10-transformed breadth and depth values were compared by one-way ANOVA with Sidak's multiple comparisons tests. TCRdb re-hosts the immuneACCESS table, in-frame sequences only. Its copies lack some clones; in the studies checked, an unresolved V gene accounts for under half of them, and the cause for the rest is not known. V and J calls and clone size are those listed in that table; D and trimming were worked out from the DNA. This sample has more than 150,000 clones in its table, and approximately 90% of those were observed once. The ten largest make up 1.5% of the sample.

Explained via the paper, the time point label denotes: about 28 days (+/-7) after the second vaccine dose. AZD1222 recipients given second doses at about 4 weeks or at about 12 weeks were pooled, since spike-specific TCR depth and breadth were not found to differ between the two schedules. Vaccinee samples came from UK trials COV001 and COV002, including a single-blind randomized controlled phase 2/3 trial of AZD1222 (ChAdOx1 nCoV-19) in healthy adults. For TCRbeta chain sequencing, PBMC samples were collected from trial participants at day 0 and at day 28 after the second dose. This sequence was found in an adult who received the AZD1222 COVID-19 vaccine. The sample in question was peripheral blood, obtained 28 days after the second AZD1222 dose.

Here the CDR3 is given as CASSLLQATSGSSYNEQFF. The sequence in DNA is TGTGCCAGCAGTTTATTGCAGGCGACTAGCGGGAGCTCCTACAATGAGCAGTTCTTC. Recombination linked TRBV28 to TRBJ2-1, with TRBD2 matching 12 junction bases. The CDR3 goes from the cysteine to the phenylalanine over 19 residues. The sequence is cut down to CDR3 DNA, 57 bases in frame from base 1. CDR1 is given as MDHEN and CDR2 as SYDVKM, both from the germline V gene. Trimmed from V: 1 base; trimmed from J: 0 bases; junction bases lacking a gene match: 7.